The clone carrying this T cell receptor (beta chain) has just a few counts. This CDR3 contains 15 residues. CDR1 and CDR2 from the germline V gene are ENHRY and SYGVKD. The ends were cut back, 4 bases at V and 5 bases at J, with 16 bases in the middle. This record comes from a study of T-cell reconstitution after alpha-beta-depleted transplantation in children. During its preparation, the TCRbeta library received unique molecular identifiers. Each CDR3 protein gets one entry after TCRdb re-called the PCR reads with MiXCR. The table has about 270,000 distinct CDR3 sequences, approximately 9.6% seen once.

Sequenced here: PBMCs from the stem cell graft donor, sampled from the stem cell graft. The TCR comes from a human donor who donated a stem cell graft to a child with SCID. The gene calls are TRBV10-3 and TRBJ2-3; TRBD1 might be the D (6 bases). CDR3 amino acids: CAISAWTAAGDTQYF. CDR3 nucleotides: TGTGCCATCAGTGCCTGGACAGCGGCTGGAGATACGCAGTATTTT.